This T cell receptor beta chain came from a study of blood T cells in healthy people across ages. The second PCR ran roughly 6 to 11 cycles with a sample-barcoded 5' primer and J-beta primers. In TCRdb, the 5' RACE reads were re-called with MiXCR into one record per CDR3 protein. Of 500,000 to 650,000 distinct CDR3 sequences listed, around a quarter are singletons. There are 13 residues in the CDR3. V lost 5 bases, J lost 7 bases, and 12 bases lay in between. This same sample was also part of a study on T cells of mothers and their children.

The chain is built from TRBV12-3 or TRBV12-4 and TRBJ2-1; D possibly corresponds to TRBD1 (5 bases). Specimen: blood. This clonotype was obtained from a boy under 10 years old in good health. CDR3 loop: CASSTQGPNEQFF. Here the CDR3 DNA reads TGTGCCAGCAGTACCCAGGGCCCGAATGAGCAGTTCTTC.